This is a list of T cell receptor beta chains from one sample in a study of early T cells in non-severe SARS-CoV-2 infection. From the 5' RACE reads, TCRdb called clonotypes with MiXCR, one entry per CDR3 protein. The sample holds roughly 61,000 distinct CDR3 sequences, 13% seen once. The material was whole blood, obtained at baseline. These receptor sequences come from an adult who was a healthcare worker with PCR-confirmed SARS-CoV-2 infection or an uninfected control (not recorded which). The CDR3 runs from the conserved cysteine through the conserved F or W. The order of the fields is D gene, J gene, CDR3 length, V gene, clone size, CDR3 protein, CDR3 DNA. D genes are given only for firm matches. The size of a clone is reported for some rows only, either as once, few or many, or as a class for expanded clones.

.	TRBJ1-4	16	TRBV12-3/TRBV12-4	few	CASSFRAGGSGEKLFF	TGTGCCAGCAGTTTCAGGGCCGGGGGGTCAGGCGAAAAACTGTTTTTT
.	TRBJ1-5	18	TRBV20-1	many	CSARDPWGEGYSNQPQHF	TGCAGTGCTAGAGATCCTTGGGGAGAGGGCTATAGCAATCAGCCCCAGCATTTT
.	TRBJ2-7	13	TRBV6-1	many	CASSAGTILEQYF	TGTGCCAGCAGTGCCGGGACAATTCTCGAGCAGTACTTC
.	TRBJ1-3	12	TRBV27	many	CASTHTWNTIYF	TGTGCCAGCACCCACACGTGGAACACCATATATTTT
.	TRBJ2-2	13	TRBV14	many	CASSQVRTGELFF	TGTGCCAGCAGCCAAGTCCGCACCGGGGAGCTGTTTTTT
.	TRBJ1-2	14	TRBV5-4	.	CASSLDNLNYGYTF	TGTGCCAGCAGCTTAGACAACCTTAACTATGGCTACACCTTC
TRBD1	TRBJ2-3	14	TRBV20-1	few	CSARRTGGSDTQYF	TGCAGTGCTAGGCGGACAGGGGGCTCGGATACGCAGTATTTT
.	TRBJ1-5	15	TRBV14	.	CASSQDPYSNQPQHF	TGTGCCAGCAGCCAAGATCCCTATAGCAATCAGCCCCAGCATTTT
TRBD2	TRBJ2-3	16	TRBV6-6	.	CASSTMTSGRTDTQYF	TGTGCCAGCAGTACAATGACTAGCGGAAGGACAGATACGCAGTATTTT
.	TRBJ2-2	13	TRBV5-4	few	CASSWSDTGELFF	TGTGCCAGCAGCTGGTCGGACACCGGGGAGCTGTTTTTT
.	TRBJ2-5	15	TRBV7-2	few	CASSLGQSWVETQYF	TGTGCCAGCAGCTTAGGACAGTCATGGGTAGAGACCCAGTACTTC
.	TRBJ2-5	14	TRBV30	.	CAWSAGGNQKAQYF	TGTGCCTGGAGTGCCGGGGGCAATCAAAAGGCCCAGTACTTC
TRBD1	TRBJ1-2	15	TRBV6-1	.	CASSSGQGFNYGYTF	TGTGCCAGCAGTTCGGGACAGGGATTTAACTATGGCTACACCTTC
.	TRBJ1-4	15	TRBV7-9	many	CASSYWAATNEKLFF	TGTGCCAGCAGCTACTGGGCCGCAACTAATGAAAAACTGTTTTTT
TRBD2	TRBJ2-1	15	TRBV20-1	few	CSASDSSGGAYEQFF	TGCAGTGCTAGCGATTCTAGCGGGGGGGCCTATGAGCAGTTCTTC
TRBD1	TRBJ1-4	16	TRBV9	.	CASSVASDRGNEKLFF	TGTGCCAGCAGCGTAGCTAGCGACAGGGGGAATGAAAAACTGTTTTTT